A selection of T cell receptor beta chains follows, all from one sample in a study of CD4+ T cells in melanoma. Assay: immunoSEQ multiplex PCR; the TCRdb copy retains only in-frame clones and omits some. This table holds about 10,000 clones, over 65% found once. Input material: cells from a culture (not recorded whether cultured in vitro). All receptors derive from a human donor with melanoma. Each CDR3 is given without its conserved first and last residue.

V gene: TRBV7-9
J gene: TRBJ2-5
CDR3 protein: ASSSTGTSGGAETQY

V gene: TRBV6-5
J gene: TRBJ2-1
CDR3 protein: ASSYQRGAHNEQF

V gene: TRBV19
J gene: TRBJ1-2
CDR3 protein: ASNPRSQNYGYT

V gene: TRBV27
J gene: TRBJ2-3
CDR3 protein: ASSPRQGTTDTQY

V gene: TRBV7-2
J gene: TRBJ2-1
CDR3 protein: ASSSGGTSYNEQF

V gene: TRBV19
J gene: TRBJ2-7
CDR3 protein: ASSAAFRLEQY

V gene: TRBV5-1
J gene: TRBJ2-7
CDR3 protein: ASSRDRGRRVPYEQY

V gene: TRBV11-2
J gene: TRBJ1-3
CDR3 protein: ASSRIGQERNTIY

V gene: TRBV9
J gene: TRBJ1-1
CDR3 protein: ASSVAGRMNTEAF

V gene: TRBV6-5
J gene: TRBJ2-1
CDR3 protein: ASSYLSYRGNEQF

V gene: TRBV14
J gene: TRBJ1-1
CDR3 protein: ASSTHRASKPKGNTEAF

V gene: TRBV10-3
J gene: TRBJ1-2
CDR3 protein: AISRNQGIYGYT

V gene: TRBV7-8
J gene: TRBJ1-5
CDR3 protein: ASSFRGSNQPQH

V gene: TRBV5-1
J gene: TRBJ1-4
CDR3 protein: ASSPQGQGAGEKLF

V gene: TRBV2
J gene: TRBJ1-2
CDR3 protein: ASYDEAVPNYGYT

V gene: TRBV11-3
J gene: TRBJ2-1
CDR3 protein: ASSLTGNEQF

V gene: TRBV4-1
J gene: TRBJ2-7
CDR3 protein: ASSQRAVRTGGYEQY

V gene: TRBV29-1
J gene: TRBJ2-3
CDR3 protein: SVEGTMPLGTDTQY

V gene: TRBV7-2
J gene: TRBJ1-1
CDR3 protein: ASSLGRTVEAF

V gene: TRBV23-1
J gene: TRBJ1-4
CDR3 protein: ASCDSLKGWEKLF

V gene: TRBV11-2
J gene: TRBJ1-6
CDR3 protein: ASSPRGTRNSPLH

V gene: TRBV16
J gene: TRBJ1-3
CDR3 protein: ASSQSRLISGNTIY

V gene: TRBV30
J gene: TRBJ2-7
CDR3 protein: AWRAGQGVNEQY

V gene: TRBV6-5
J gene: TRBJ2-2
CDR3 protein: ASKPAAGYTGELF

V gene: TRBV24-1
J gene: TRBJ2-2
CDR3 protein: ATRGGAAGELF

V gene: TRBV30
J gene: TRBJ1-3
CDR3 protein: AWSSERRNTIY

V gene: TRBV5-1
J gene: TRBJ2-5
CDR3 protein: ASGRAQGAGETQY

V gene: TRBV4-1
J gene: TRBJ1-5
CDR3 protein: ASSQVGQGQPQH

V gene: TRBV14
J gene: TRBJ2-1
CDR3 protein: ASSQGGNRVHEQF

V gene: TRBV5-6
J gene: TRBJ1-6
CDR3 protein: ASSKKTGVNSPLH

V gene: TRBV11-2
J gene: TRBJ2-7
CDR3 protein: ASSSLRQGSYEQY

V gene: TRBV28
J gene: TRBJ2-1
CDR3 protein: ASTSSGDTSSYNEQF

V gene: TRBV5-1
J gene: TRBJ2-5
CDR3 protein: ASAQTGGDSETQY

V gene: TRBV13
J gene: TRBJ2-7
CDR3 protein: ASSSSGGPTYEQY

V gene: TRBV6-6
J gene: TRBJ1-4
CDR3 protein: ASSLSAGREKLF

V gene: TRBV10-3
J gene: TRBJ1-1
CDR3 protein: AISERGAGGNTEAF

V gene: TRBV27
J gene: TRBJ2-7
CDR3 protein: ASSLTGDYEQY

V gene: TRBV27
J gene: TRBJ1-5
CDR3 protein: ASSSRAFSNQPQH

V gene: TRBV11-2
J gene: TRBJ2-3
CDR3 protein: ASSFGQGATDTQY

V gene: TRBV5-1
J gene: TRBJ1-6
CDR3 protein: ASSSGTGPTLH

V gene: TRBV5-4
J gene: TRBJ1-2
CDR3 protein: ASSLRGFNYGYT

V gene: TRBV13
J gene: TRBJ2-7
CDR3 protein: ASSLAGTYEQY

V gene: TRBV5-1
J gene: TRBJ2-6
CDR3 protein: ASTSGGLGGANVLT

V gene: TRBV5-1
J gene: TRBJ1-1
CDR3 protein: ASSIRTGTRTEAF

V gene: TRBV14
J gene: TRBJ2-1
CDR3 protein: ASSRGTGGWYEQF

V gene: TRBV2
J gene: TRBJ1-3
CDR3 protein: ASVQYGNTIY

V gene: TRBV6-5
J gene: TRBJ2-5
CDR3 protein: ASSYSGALEETQY

V gene: TRBV19
J gene: TRBJ2-7
CDR3 protein: ASFTYRFSYEQY

V gene: TRBV12-5
J gene: TRBJ2-7
CDR3 protein: ASAAYEQY

V gene: TRBV19
J gene: TRBJ2-7
CDR3 protein: ASRTAGGPYEQY

V gene: TRBV3-1/TRBV3-2
J gene: TRBJ2-5
CDR3 protein: ASSQDPDLQRY

V gene: TRBV25-1
J gene: TRBJ1-3
CDR3 protein: ASRGSSGNTIY

V gene: TRBV11-2
J gene: TRBJ2-2
CDR3 protein: ASSPGTSGGVNTGELF